Listed here are 22 T cell receptor beta chains from one sample, sequenced in a study of blood T cell repertoires in COVID-19. TCRdb's copy holds only in-frame clones and misses some; the assay was immunoSEQ multiplex PCR. The sample lists roughly 230,000 clones; 88% were seen once. Sequencing was carried out using peripheral blood. The origin of the receptors is a human donor in a cohort sampled during active COVID-19.

This chain links TRBV19 with TRBJ1-2; 8 bases map to TRBD1. The germline V gene has CDR1 LNHDA and CDR2 SQIVND (reference sequence). After removal of 4 bases from V and 4 bases from J, the junction contained 5 bases not matched to a gene. CDR3 length equals 14 residues. The CDR3, as DNA: TGTGCCAGTAGTACGGACAGGGAAGCCTATGGCTACACCTTC. This translates into CASSTDREAYGYTF. Filled out from reference TRBV19 and TRBJ1-2, the complete variable domain reads DGGITQSPKYLFRKEGQNVTLSCEQNLNHDAMYWYRQDPGQGLRLIYYSQIVNDFQKGDIAEGYSVSREKKESFPLTVTSAQKNPTAFYLCASSTDREAYGYTFGSGTRLTVV.

This clone was detected only once. J is TRBJ1-2 and V is TRBV7-2, with D hard to call. The CDR3 is made up of 15 amino acids. Germline V CDR1 and CDR2: SGHTA, FQGNSA. V lost 6 bases and J 0 bases, leaving 14 bases between the germline ends. The CDR3 DNA reads TGTGCCAGCAGTACAGTCTTTGGCACTAACTATGGCTACACCTTC. It codes for CASSTVFGTNYGYTF. Using reference TRBV7-2 and TRBJ1-2 for the parts outside the CDR3, the full variable domain is GAGVSQSPSNKVTEKGKDVELRCDPISGHTALYWYRQSLGQGLEFLIYFQGNSAPDKSGLPSDRFSAERTGGSVSTLTIQRTQQEDSAVYLCASSTVFGTNYGYTFGSGTRLTVV.

V usage is TRBV13 and J usage is TRBJ2-3; TRBD1 might be the D (6 bases). Germline-derived CDR1 and CDR2 are PRHDT and FYEKMQ (reference sequence). Trimming took 5 bases from V and 5 from J, leaving 17 bases between them. This CDR3 is 15 amino acids long. The CDR3, as DNA: TGTGCCAGCAGCACTAGAGTGGACAGCCGAGATACGCAGTATTTT. Translating gives CASSTRVDSRDTQYF.

V is TRBV3-1 (or the pseudogene TRBV3-2) and J is TRBJ1-2; D ambiguous. Trimming removed 4 bases at V and 4 bases at J, with 16 bases between. From germline, CDR1 is LGHDT and CDR2 YNNKEL (reference sequence). The CDR3 contains 15 residues. The CDR3 reads CASSLGASVIYGYTF. The DNA of the CDR3 is TGTGCCAGCAGCCTCGGTGCCTCCGTCATCTATGGCTACACCTTC.

J is TRBJ2-5 and V is TRBV6-5; TRBD2 agrees at 10 bases. The CDR3 contains 16 residues. Germline loops: CDR1 MNHEY, CDR2 SVGAGI. Losses at the gene ends were 2 bases for V and 5 bases for J; bases not matched to a gene: 8. CDR3 DNA: TGTGCCAGCAGTTACCGAGAGCGGGAGGGCCTTGAGACCCAGTACTTC. Translated, it gives CASSYREREGLETQYF.

This clone was found a few times. The rearrangement joins TRBV30 to TRBJ1-1, with D possibly being TRBD1 (6 bases). Germline V gene data show CDR1 as GTSNPN and CDR2 as SVGIG (reference sequence). V was cut by 0 bases and J by 6 bases, with 17 bases left in between. The CDR3 is made up of 15 amino acids. Written as DNA, the CDR3 is TGTGCCTGGAGTGTACCCGGGCCCAGGGGTCCTGAAGCTTTCTTT. Amino acids: CAWSVPGPRGPEAFF.

CDR3 residues: CASSFGTSGNEQFF. For the CDR3, the DNA is TGTGCCAGCAGCTTCGGGACTAGCGGTAATGAGCAGTTCTTC. V and J are TRBV7-2 and TRBJ2-1, with 11 bases identical to TRBD2. The ends lost 3 bases at V and 7 bases at J; junction bases unmatched: 2. Germline V gene data show CDR1 as SGHTA and CDR2 as FQGNSA. The CDR3 is made up of 14 amino acids.

CDR3 residues: CASSFGTGNYGYTF. As DNA, the CDR3 is TGTGCCAGCAGCTTTGGGACAGGCAATTATGGCTACACCTTC. The chain couples TRBV5-8 to TRBJ1-2, with 8 bases fitting TRBD1. Germline CDR1 reads SGHTS; CDR2 reads YDEGEE. The CDR3 totals 14 residues. Trimming removed 2 bases from V and 5 bases from J; junction bases left unmatched: 5.

This chain links TRBV10-3 with TRBJ2-7; TRBD2 aligns across 10 bases. From germline, CDR1 is ENHRY and CDR2 SYGVKD. V was clipped by 2 bases and J by 4 bases; unmatched bases: 5. The CDR3 is 15 amino acids. CDR3 loop: CAISEDRTSGYEQYF. For the CDR3, the DNA is TGTGCCATCAGTGAGGATAGGACTAGCGGTTACGAGCAGTACTTC.

The chain uses TRBV11-1 and TRBJ1-6; no clear D. V lost 5 bases to trimming and J lost 5 bases, with 10 bases between them. CDR1 is SGHAT and CDR2 is FQDESV in the germline V gene (reference sequence). The CDR3 is 14 amino acids. The DNA for the CDR3 is TGTGCCAGCAGCCATCAGATAAATAATTCACCCCTCCACTTT. Protein product: CASSHQINNSPLHF.

This clone was recorded a few times. The rearrangement joins TRBV6-6 to TRBJ1-5; D gene ambiguous. CDR3 length equals 15 residues. Looked up from germline, CDR1 is MNHNY and CDR2 is SVGAGI (reference sequence). V was cut by 2 bases and J by 2 bases, with 10 bases left in between. The CDR3 DNA reads TGTGCCAGCAGTTACCCCGTCGAGGGCAATCAGCCCCAGCATTTT. The encoded protein is CASSYPVEGNQPQHF.

CDR3 sequence (DNA): TGTGCCAGCACCCAGGGGGATCGGAGGGATGGCTACACCTTC. Protein: CASTQGDRRDGYTF. The chain couples TRBV3-1 (or the pseudogene TRBV3-2) to TRBJ1-2; 7 bases map to TRBD1. Germline CDR1 LGHDT, CDR2 YNNKEL (reference sequence). After removal of 7 bases from V and 6 bases from J, the junction contained 11 bases not matched to a gene. The CDR3 consists of 14 residues.

The V call is TRBV30, the J call TRBJ1-6; tentatively, D is TRBD1 (5 bases). The CDR3 loop spans 15 amino acids. V was cut by 0 bases and J by 7 bases, with 13 bases left in between. Per the germline V gene, CDR1 is GTSNPN and CDR2 is SVGIG (reference sequence). CDR3 in DNA: TGTGCCTGGAGTGTACATCAGGGAAGGAATTCACCCCTCCACTTT. Amino acid sequence: CAWSVHQGRNSPLHF.

The gene calls are TRBV7-9 and TRBJ1-6; the match to TRBD1 covers 7 bases. Per germline, CDR1 SEHNR and CDR2 FQNEAQ (reference sequence). The V gene end was trimmed by 5 bases and the J gene end by 10 bases; junction bases not matched to a gene: 8. This CDR3 has 14 amino acids. DNA for the CDR3: TGTGCCAGCAGCATCCGGGACAGTATATCACCCCTCCACTTT. Amino acids: CASSIRDSISPLHF.

The genes are TRBV27 and TRBJ2-3, with TRBD2 matching 8 bases. The V gene's germline CDR1 is MNHEY and CDR2 SMNVEV (reference sequence). J gave up 3 bases and V 5 bases, and 4 bases lay outside the gene matches. This CDR3 has 14 amino acids. Written as DNA, the CDR3 is TGTGCCAGCAGTCTCCGGGGGGGTACAGATACGCAGTATTTT. Residues: CASSLRGGTDTQYF.

V and J are TRBV11-2 and TRBJ2-7; 7 bases are shared with TRBD1. From germline, CDR1 is SGHAT and CDR2 FQNNGV. The CDR3 loop spans 16 amino acids. The V and J ends lost 5 bases and 6 bases, in that order; junction bases with no gene match: 16. In DNA form, the CDR3 reads TGTGCCAGCAGCCCACTACGGGGTACAGGGGCCTCCGAGCAGTACTTC. It translates to CASSPLRGTGASEQYF.

The CDR3 sequence: CASSYSTGPGYGYTF. CDR3 sequence (DNA): TGTGCCAGCAGTTACTCGACCGGGCCGGGATATGGCTACACCTTC. The chain combines TRBV6-5 with TRBJ1-2; D unresolved. Germline V gene data show CDR1 as MNHEY and CDR2 as SVGAGI. Deletions cut 0 bases from V and 5 bases from J, with 13 bases between. The length of the CDR3 is 15 residues.

The chain combines TRBV27 with TRBJ2-7; no firm D call. V lost 4 bases and J lost 3, with 4 bases in between. CDR1 is MNHEY, CDR2 SMNVEV, per germline (reference sequence). The CDR3 runs to 11 residues. The CDR3 region is CASSSFYEQYF. In DNA, the CDR3 is TGTGCCAGCAGTTCCTTCTACGAGCAGTACTTC.

The rearrangement uses TRBV5-4 and TRBJ2-2; 15 bases map to TRBD2. V lost 3 bases, J lost 5 bases, and 11 bases stayed unmatched. CDR3 size: 19 residues. The germline V gene has CDR1 SGHNT and CDR2 YYREEE (reference sequence). The CDR3 loop reads CASSYAWTSGRAYTGELFF. The CDR3 DNA is TGTGCCAGCAGCTACGCTTGGACTAGCGGGAGGGCATATACCGGGGAGCTGTTTTTT.

This clone was counted once. J is TRBJ2-4 and V is TRBV5-4; D gene unclear. Trimming took off 3 bases at V and 7 bases at J, with 5 bases between the two ends. This CDR3 spans 11 amino acids. Looked up from germline, CDR1 is SGHNT and CDR2 is YYREEE (reference sequence). The CDR3 region has the DNA TGTGCCAGCAGCTCCTCTAACATTCAGTACTTC. Amino acids: CASSSSNIQYF.

The rearrangement links TRBV27 to TRBJ1-2; D is possibly TRBD1 (6 bases). Trimming left V 5 bases short and J 5 bases short, with 18 bases between. The CDR3 consists of 15 residues. The germline gives CDR1 MNHEY, CDR2 SMNVEV (reference sequence). This CDR3 is CASSPRGGRGYGYTF. The CDR3 DNA follows: TGTGCCAGCAGTCCTCGAGGGGGGAGGGGGTATGGCTACACCTTC.

This chain connects TRBV7-9 to TRBJ1-6; 9 positions agree with TRBD1. This CDR3 has 15 amino acids. Trimming took 1 base from V and 10 from J; bases not matched to a gene: 5. Germline lookup yields CDR1 SEHNR and CDR2 FQNEAQ (reference sequence). The CDR3 DNA sequence: TGTGCCAGCAGCTTAGGACAGGGGGTATACTCACCCCTCCACTTT. As protein: CASSLGQGVYSPLHF.